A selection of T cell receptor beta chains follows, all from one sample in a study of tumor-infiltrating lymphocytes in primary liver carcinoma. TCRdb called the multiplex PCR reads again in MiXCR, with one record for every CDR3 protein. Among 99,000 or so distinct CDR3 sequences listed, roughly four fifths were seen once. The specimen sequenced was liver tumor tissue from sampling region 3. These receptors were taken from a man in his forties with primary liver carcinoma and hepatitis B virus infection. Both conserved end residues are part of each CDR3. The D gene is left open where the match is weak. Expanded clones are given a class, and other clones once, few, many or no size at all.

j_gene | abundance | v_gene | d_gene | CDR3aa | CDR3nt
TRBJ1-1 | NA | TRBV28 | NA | CAVCPGGGNIEAFF | TGTGCCGTATGTCCAGGTGGTGGGAACATTGAAGCTTTCTTT
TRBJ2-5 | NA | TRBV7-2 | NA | CASKEGGQETQYF | TGTGCCAGCAAGGAGGGCGGCCAAGAGACCCAGTACTTC
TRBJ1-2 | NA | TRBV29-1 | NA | CSVPPDRDMNGYTF | TGCAGCGTCCCACCTGATAGGGACATGAATGGCTACACCTTC
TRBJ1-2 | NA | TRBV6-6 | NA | CVSSSRGVGYGYAF | TGTGTCAGCAGTTCACGAGGGGTTGGCTATGGCTACGCCTTC
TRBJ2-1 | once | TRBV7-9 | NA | CVSSLPLPSHEQFF | TGTGTCAGCAGCTTACCACTCCCTAGTCATGAGCAGTTCTTC
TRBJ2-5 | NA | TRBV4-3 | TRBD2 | CASIQNWGGETQYF | TGCGCCAGCATCCAAAACTGGGGGGGGGAGACCCAATACTTC
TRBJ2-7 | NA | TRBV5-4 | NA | CASSEADWASQQYF | TGCGCCAGCAGCGAGGCGGACTGGGCCTCCCAGCAGTACTTC
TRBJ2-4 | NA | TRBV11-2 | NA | CASTTSAVAKNTDYF | TGTGCCAGCACCACTTCGGCGGTAGCCAAAAACACTGATTACTTC
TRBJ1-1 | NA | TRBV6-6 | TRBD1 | CASREQGAADTETFF | TGTGCCAGCAGGGAACAGGGGGCCGCAGACACTGAAACTTTCTTT
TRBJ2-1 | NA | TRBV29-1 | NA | CSGVGLRDNEQSF | TGCAGCGGCGTTGGTCTGAGGGACAATGAGCAGTCCTTC
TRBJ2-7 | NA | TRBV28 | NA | CASSRGSDLYEQYF | TGTGCCAGCAGTAGGGGGAGCGACCTCTACGAGCAGTACTTC
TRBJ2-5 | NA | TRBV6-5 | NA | CASSPPGGGPKETQYF | TGTGCCAGCAGTCCTCCCGGGGGCGGACCTAAGGAGACCCAGTACTTC